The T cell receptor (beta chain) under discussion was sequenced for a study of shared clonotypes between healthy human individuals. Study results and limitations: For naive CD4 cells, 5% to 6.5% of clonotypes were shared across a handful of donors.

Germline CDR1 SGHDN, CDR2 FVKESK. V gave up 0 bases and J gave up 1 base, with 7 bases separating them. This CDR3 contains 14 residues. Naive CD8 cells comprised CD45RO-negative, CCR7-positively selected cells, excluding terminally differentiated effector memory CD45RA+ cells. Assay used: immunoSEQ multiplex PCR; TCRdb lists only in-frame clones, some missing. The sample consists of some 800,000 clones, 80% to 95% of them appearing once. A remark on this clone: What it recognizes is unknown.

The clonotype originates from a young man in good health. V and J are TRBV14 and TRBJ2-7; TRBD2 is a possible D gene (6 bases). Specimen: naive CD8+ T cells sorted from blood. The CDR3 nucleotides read TGTGCCAGCAGCCAAGATGGGGGGTCCTACGAGCAGTACTTC. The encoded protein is CASSQDGGSYEQYF.